This T cell receptor (beta chain) was captured in a study of blood T cell repertoires in COVID-19. Overall study: COVID-19 samples collected from the United States, Italy and Spain covered acute and convalescent phases. PBMCs, B-cell-depleted T cells, or T cells were the source of the cDNA or gDNA that made up the material.

Trimming stripped 7 bases from V and 7 bases from J, with 13 bases between. The length of the CDR3 is 12 residues. Germline V gives CDR1 MGHRA, CDR2 YSYEKL. Original handling: Estimation of nucleated cell counts relied on the amplification of reference gene primers. Generated by immunoSEQ multiplex PCR, the TCRdb table keeps only in-frame clones and is missing some. V and J calls and clone size are copied from that table; D and trimming were computed from the DNA. Among about 73,000 clones listed, roughly 84% were seen once. The receptor was derived from a human donor in a cohort sampled during active COVID-19. The sequenced sample was peripheral blood. The chain joins TRBV4-1 to TRBJ1-2; D possibly corresponds to TRBD1 (6 bases). The CDR3 DNA reads as TGCGCCAGCACCTCAGGGGAAAGTGGCTACACCTTC. This sequence encodes CASTSGESGYTF.